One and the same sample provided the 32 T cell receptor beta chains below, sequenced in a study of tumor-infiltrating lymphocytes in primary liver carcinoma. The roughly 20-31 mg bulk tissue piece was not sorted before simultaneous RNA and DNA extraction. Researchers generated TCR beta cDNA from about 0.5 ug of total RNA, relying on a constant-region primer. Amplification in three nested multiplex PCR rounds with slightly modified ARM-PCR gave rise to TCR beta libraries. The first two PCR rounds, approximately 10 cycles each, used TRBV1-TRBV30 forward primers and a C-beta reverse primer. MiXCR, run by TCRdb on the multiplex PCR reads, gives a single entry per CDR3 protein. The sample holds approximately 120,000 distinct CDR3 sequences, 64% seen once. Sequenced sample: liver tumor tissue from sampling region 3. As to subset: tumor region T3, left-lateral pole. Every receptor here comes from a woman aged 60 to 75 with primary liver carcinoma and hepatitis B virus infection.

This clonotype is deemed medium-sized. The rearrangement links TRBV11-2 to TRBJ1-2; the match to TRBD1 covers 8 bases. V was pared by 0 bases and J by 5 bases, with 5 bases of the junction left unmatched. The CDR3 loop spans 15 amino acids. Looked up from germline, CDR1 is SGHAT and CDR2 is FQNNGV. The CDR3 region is CASSLETGVIYGYTF. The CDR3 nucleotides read TGTGCCAGCAGCTTAGAGACAGGGGTAATTTATGGCTACACCTTC.

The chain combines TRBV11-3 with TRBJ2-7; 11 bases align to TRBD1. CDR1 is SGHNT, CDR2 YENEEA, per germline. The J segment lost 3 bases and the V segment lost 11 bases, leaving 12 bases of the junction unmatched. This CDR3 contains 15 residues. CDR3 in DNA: TGTGCCGGCATCCCCGGGACAGGGGGTAACTACGAGCAGTACTTC. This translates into CAGIPGTGGNYEQYF.

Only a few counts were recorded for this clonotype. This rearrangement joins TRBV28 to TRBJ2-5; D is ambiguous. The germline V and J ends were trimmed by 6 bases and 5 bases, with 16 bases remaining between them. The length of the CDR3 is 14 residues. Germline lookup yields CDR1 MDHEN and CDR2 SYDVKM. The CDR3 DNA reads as TGTGCCAGCAGCCGTCAGACACTCAAGGAGACCCAGTACTTC. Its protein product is CASSRQTLKETQYF.

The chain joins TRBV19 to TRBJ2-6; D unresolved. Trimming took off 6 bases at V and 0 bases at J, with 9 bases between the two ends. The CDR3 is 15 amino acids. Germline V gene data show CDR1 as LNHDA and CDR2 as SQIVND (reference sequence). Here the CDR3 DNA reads TGTGCCAGTAGGGATGAGTTCTCTGGGGCCAACGTCCTGACTTTC. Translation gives CASRDEFSGANVLTF.

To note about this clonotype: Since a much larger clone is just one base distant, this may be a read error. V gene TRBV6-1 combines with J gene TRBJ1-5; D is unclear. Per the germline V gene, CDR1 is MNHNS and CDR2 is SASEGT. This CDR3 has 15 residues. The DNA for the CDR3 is TGTGCCGGCAGTCGCCCCCCGGAGAGCAATCAGCCCCAGCATTTT. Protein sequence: CAGSRPPESNQPQHF.

The CDR3 nucleotides are TGCGCCAGCAGCCCCAGGGGCACCGCGAACACCGGGGAGCTGTTTTTT. Translating it yields CASSPRGTANTGELFF. The chain joins TRBV5-1 to TRBJ2-2, with D perhaps TRBD1 (6 bases). The CDR3 extends over 16 amino acids. Trimming pared 4 bases from V and 0 bases from J, leaving 13 bases between. In germline, CDR1 is SGHRS, CDR2 YFSETQ.

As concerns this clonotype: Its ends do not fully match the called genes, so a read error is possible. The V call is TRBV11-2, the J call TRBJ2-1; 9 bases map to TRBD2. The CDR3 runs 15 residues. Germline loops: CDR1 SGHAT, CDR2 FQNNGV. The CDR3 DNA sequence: TGTGCCAGCAGCTCAGAACTAGCGGGTACCAATGAGCGGTTCTTC. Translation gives CASSSELAGTNERFF.

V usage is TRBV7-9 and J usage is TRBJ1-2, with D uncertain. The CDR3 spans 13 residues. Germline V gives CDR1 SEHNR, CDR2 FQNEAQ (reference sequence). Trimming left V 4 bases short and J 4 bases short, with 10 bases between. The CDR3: CASSSVRSYGYTF. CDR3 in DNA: TGTGCCAGCAGCTCTGTCAGAAGCTATGGCTACACCTTC.

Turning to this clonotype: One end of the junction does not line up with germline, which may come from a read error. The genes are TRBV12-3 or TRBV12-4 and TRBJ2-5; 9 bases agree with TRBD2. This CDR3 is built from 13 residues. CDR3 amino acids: CACSAGGPGTQYF. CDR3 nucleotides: TGTGCCTGCAGTGCGGGGGGGCCAGGGACCCAGTACTTC.

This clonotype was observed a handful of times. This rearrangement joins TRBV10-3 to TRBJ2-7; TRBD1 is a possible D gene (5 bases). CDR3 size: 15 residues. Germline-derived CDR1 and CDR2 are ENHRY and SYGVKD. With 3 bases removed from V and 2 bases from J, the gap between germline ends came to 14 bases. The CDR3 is CAISEDSDPPYEQYF. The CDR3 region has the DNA TGTGCCATCAGTGAAGACAGCGACCCCCCCTACGAGCAGTACTTC.

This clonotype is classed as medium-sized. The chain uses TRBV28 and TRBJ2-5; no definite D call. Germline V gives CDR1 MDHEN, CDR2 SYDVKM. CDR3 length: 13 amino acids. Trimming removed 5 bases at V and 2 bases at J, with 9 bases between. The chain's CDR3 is CASSPGSQETQYF. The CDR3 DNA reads TGTGCCAGCAGTCCTGGGTCTCAAGAGACCCAGTACTTC. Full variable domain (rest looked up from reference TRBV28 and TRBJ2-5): DVKVTQSSRYLVKRTGEKVFLECVQDMDHENMFWYRQDPGLGLRLIYFSYDVKMKEKGDIPEGYSVSREKKERFSLILESASTNQTSMYLCASSPGSQETQYFGPGTRLLVL.

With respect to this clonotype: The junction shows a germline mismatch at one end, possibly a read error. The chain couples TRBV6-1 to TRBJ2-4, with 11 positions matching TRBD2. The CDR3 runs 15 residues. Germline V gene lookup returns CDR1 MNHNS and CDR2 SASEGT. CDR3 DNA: TGTGCCAGCAGTGAAACTAGCGGGAGAAAAAACATTCGGTACTTC. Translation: CASSETSGRKNIRYF.

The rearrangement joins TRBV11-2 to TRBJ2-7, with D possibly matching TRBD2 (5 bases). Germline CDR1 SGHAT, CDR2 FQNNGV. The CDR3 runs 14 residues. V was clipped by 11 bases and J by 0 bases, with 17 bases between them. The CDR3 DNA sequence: TGTGCCGGCGGTCGGTGCGGGCCCTCCTACGAGCAGTACTTC. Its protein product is CAGGRCGPSYEQYF.

CDR3 residues: CATSPATTCPGELFF. CDR3 nucleotides: TGTGCCACCAGTCCGGCAACAACTTGCCCCGGGGAGCTGTTTTTT. The chain combines TRBV24-1 with TRBJ2-2; the D is unclear. Looked up from germline, CDR1 is KGHDR and CDR2 is SFDVKD. The CDR3 runs to 15 residues. The ends were cut back, 6 bases at V and 6 bases at J, with 16 bases in the middle.

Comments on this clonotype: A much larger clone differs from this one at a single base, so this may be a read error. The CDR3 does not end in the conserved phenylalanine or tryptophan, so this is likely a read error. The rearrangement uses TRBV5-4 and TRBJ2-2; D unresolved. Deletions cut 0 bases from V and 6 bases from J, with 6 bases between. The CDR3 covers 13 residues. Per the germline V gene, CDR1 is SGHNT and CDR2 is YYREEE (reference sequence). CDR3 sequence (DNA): TGTGCCAGCAGCTTGGAAGTAGCCGGGGAGCTGTTTTTG. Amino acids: CASSLEVAGELFL.

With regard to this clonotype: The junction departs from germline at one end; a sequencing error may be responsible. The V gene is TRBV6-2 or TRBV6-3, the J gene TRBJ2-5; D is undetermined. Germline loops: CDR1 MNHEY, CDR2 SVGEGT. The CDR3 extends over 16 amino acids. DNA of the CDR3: TGTACCAGCAGTCCTCGCGGACGGTTGTACCAAGAGACCCAGTACTTC. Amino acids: CTSSPRGRLYQETQYF.

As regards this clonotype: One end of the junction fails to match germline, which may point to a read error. The chain's CDR3 is CASSLVLAANEQFF. Here the CDR3 DNA reads TGTGCCAGTAGCTTAGTCCTAGCTGCCAATGAGCAGTTCTTC. This chain connects TRBV11-2 to TRBJ2-1; D is perhaps TRBD2 (5 bases). The CDR3 is made up of 14 amino acids. Germline CDR1 SGHAT, CDR2 FQNNGV.

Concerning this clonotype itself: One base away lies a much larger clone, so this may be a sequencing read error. CDR3 loop: CASSLAEGAYNEQFF. The CDR3, as DNA: TGTGCCAGCAGCTTGGCGGAAGGGGCCTACAATGAGCAGTTCTTC. This chain joins TRBV5-6 and TRBJ2-1, with D possibly being TRBD1 (5 bases). The CDR3 is made up of 15 amino acids. The germline V gene encodes CDR1 SGHDT and CDR2 YYEEEE. Between the trimmed V and J ends, which lost 0 bases and 2 bases, there was a span of 9 bases. The entire variable domain, with the rest obtained from reference TRBV5-6 and TRBJ2-1, is as follows: DAGVTQSPTHLIKTRGQQVTLRCSPKSGHDTVSWYQQALGQGPQFIFQYYEEEERQRGNFPDRFSGHQFPNYSSELNVNALLLGDSALYLCASSLAEGAYNEQFFGPGTRLTVL.

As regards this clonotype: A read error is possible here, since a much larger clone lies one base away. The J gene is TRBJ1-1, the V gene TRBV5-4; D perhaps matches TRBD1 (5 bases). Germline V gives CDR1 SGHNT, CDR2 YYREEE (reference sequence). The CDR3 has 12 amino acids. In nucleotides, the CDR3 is TGTGTCAGCAGCTCCAGGGATACTGAAGCTTTCTTT. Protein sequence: CVSSSRDTEAFF. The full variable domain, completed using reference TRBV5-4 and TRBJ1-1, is ETGVTQSPTHLIKTRGQQVTLRCSSQSGHNTVSWYQQALGQGPQFIFQYYREEENGRGNFPPRFSGLQFPNYSSELNVNALELDDSALYLCVSSSRDTEAFFGQGTRLTVV.

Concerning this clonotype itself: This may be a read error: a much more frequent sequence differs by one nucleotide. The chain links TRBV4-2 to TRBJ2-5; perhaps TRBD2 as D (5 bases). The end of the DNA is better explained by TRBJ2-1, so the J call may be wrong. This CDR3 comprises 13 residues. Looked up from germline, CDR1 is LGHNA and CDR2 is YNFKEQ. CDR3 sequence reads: CASSQDSEETQFF. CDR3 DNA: TGTGCCAGCAGCCAAGATTCGGAGGAGACCCAGTTCTTC.

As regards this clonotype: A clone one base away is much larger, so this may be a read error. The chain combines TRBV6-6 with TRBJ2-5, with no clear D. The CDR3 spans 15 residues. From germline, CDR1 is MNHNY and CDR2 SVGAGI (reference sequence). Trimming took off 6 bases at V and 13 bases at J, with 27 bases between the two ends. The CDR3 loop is CASSPRTAPSLIGYF. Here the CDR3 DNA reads TGTGCCAGCAGCCCCAGGACGGCCCCGAGTTTGATCGGGTACTTC.

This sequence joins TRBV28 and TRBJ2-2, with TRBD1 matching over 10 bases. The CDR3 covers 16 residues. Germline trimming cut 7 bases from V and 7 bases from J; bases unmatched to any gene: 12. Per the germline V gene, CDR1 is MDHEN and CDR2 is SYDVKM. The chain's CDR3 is CASKSPGQGIHGELFF. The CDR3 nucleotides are TGTGCCAGCAAATCTCCGGGACAGGGGATCCACGGGGAGCTGTTTTTT. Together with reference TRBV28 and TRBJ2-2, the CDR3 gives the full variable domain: DVKVTQSSRYLVKRTGEKVFLECVQDMDHENMFWYRQDPGLGLRLIYFSYDVKMKEKGDIPEGYSVSREKKERFSLILESASTNQTSMYLCASKSPGQGIHGELFFGEGSRLTVL.

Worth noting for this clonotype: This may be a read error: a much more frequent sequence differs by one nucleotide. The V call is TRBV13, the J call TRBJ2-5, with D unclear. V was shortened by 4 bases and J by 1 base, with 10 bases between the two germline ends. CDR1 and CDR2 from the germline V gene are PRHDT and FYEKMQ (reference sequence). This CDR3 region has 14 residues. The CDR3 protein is CASSWPSTQETQYF. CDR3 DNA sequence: TGTGCCAGCAGCTGGCCCTCGACCCAAGAGACCCAGTACTTC.

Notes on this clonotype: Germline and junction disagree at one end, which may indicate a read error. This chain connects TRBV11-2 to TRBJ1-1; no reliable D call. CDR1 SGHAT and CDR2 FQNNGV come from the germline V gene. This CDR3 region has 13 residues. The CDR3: CASSFHGGTETSF. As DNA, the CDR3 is TGTGCCAGCAGCTTTCATGGTGGTACTGAAACTTCCTTT.

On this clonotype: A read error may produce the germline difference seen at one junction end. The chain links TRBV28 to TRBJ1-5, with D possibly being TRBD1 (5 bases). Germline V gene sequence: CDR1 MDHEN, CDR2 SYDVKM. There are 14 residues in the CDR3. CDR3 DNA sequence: TGTGCCAGCAGCATAGGACAAGGTGTACAGCCCCTGCATTTT. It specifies CASSIGQGVQPLHF. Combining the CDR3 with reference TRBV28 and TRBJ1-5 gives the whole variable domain DVKVTQSSRYLVKRTGEKVFLECVQDMDHENMFWYRQDPGLGLRLIYFSYDVKMKEKGDIPEGYSVSREKKERFSLILESASTNQTSMYLCASSIGQGVQPLHFGDGTRLSIL.

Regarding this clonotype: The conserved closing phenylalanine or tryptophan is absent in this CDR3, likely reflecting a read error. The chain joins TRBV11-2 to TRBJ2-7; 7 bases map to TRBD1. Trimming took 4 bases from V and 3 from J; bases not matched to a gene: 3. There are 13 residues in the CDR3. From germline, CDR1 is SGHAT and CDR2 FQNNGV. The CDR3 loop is CASSSDRDYEQYI. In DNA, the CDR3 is TGTGCCAGCAGCTCTGACAGGGACTACGAGCAGTACATC.

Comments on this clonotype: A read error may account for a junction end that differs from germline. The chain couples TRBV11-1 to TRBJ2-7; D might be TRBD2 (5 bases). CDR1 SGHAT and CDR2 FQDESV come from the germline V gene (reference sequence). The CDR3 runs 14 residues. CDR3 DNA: TGTACCAGCAGCTTTCAAGCGGTGACCTACGAGCAGTACTTC. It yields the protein CTSSFQAVTYEQYF. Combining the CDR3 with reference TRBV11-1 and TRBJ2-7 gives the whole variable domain EAEVAQSPRYKITEKSQAVAFWCDPISGHATLYWYRQILGQGPELLVQFQDESVVDDSQLPKDRFSAERLKGVDSTLKIQPAELGDSAMYLCTSSFQAVTYEQYFGPGTRLTVT.

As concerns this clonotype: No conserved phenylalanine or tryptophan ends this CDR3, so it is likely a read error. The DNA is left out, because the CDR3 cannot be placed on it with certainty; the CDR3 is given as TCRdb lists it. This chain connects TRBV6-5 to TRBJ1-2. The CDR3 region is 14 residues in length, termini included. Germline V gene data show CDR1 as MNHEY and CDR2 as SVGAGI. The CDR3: CASRESVRAKGHTL.

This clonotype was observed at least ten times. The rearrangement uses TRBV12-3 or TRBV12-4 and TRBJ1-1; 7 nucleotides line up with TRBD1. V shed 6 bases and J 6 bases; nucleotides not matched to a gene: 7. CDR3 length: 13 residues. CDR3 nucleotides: TGTGCCAGCAGCCGGACAGGCCGACCTGAAGCTTTCTTT. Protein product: CASSRTGRPEAFF.

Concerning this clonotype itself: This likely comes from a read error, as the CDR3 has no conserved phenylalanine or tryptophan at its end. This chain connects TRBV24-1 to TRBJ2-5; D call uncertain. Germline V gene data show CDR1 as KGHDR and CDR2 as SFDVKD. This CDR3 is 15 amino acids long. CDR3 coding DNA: TGTGCCACCAGTGATCGGCAGGCGCACCAAGAGACTCAGTACCTC. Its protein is CATSDRQAHQETQYL.

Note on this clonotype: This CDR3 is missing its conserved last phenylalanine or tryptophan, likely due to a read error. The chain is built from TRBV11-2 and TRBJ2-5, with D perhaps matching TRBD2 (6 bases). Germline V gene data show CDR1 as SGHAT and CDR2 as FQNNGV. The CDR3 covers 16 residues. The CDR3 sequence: CASSLSAGRGQETQYL. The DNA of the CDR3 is TGCGCCAGCAGCTTAAGTGCGGGTCGGGGGCAAGAGACCCAGTACCTC.

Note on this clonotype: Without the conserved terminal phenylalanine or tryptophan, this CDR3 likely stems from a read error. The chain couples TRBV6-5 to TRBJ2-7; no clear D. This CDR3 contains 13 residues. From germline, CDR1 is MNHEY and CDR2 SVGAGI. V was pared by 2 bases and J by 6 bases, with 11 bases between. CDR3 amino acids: CASSYTGSSEQYL. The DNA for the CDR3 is TGTGCCAGCAGTTACACGGGTAGTTCCGAGCAGTACCTC.